This is a list of T cell receptor beta chains from one sample in a study of OX40 agonist ivuxolimab in advanced cancers. TCRdb's table, derived via immunoSEQ multiplex PCR, lists solely in-frame clones and lacks some. This table has some 77,000 clones, approximately 92% appearing once. Specimen: CD4+ or CD8+ T cells sorted from blood, collected in a trial of the OX40 agonist ivuxolimab. These receptors all come from an adult with an advanced solid tumor such as melanoma, head and neck, liver or kidney cancer. Each CDR3 is given with its conserved first and last residue. D genes are given only for firm matches. Rows may omit the clone size; those that give it use once, few, many or a size class.

V gene: TRBV10-2; D gene: NA; clone size: NA; J gene: TRBJ2-1; CDR3 protein: CASTEPGEQFF; CDR3 DNA: TGCGCCAGCACCGAACCGGGTGAGCAGTTCTTC
V gene: TRBV29-1; D gene: NA; clone size: NA; J gene: TRBJ2-3; CDR3 protein: CSVEGYRDPPQDTQYF; CDR3 DNA: TGCAGCGTTGAAGGTTATCGGGATCCTCCGCAGGATACGCAGTATTTT
V gene: TRBV6-6; D gene: TRBD1; clone size: NA; J gene: TRBJ1-4; CDR3 protein: CASSYSGGQKEKLFF; CDR3 DNA: TGTGCCAGCAGTTACTCGGGGGGACAGAAGGAAAAACTGTTTTTT
V gene: TRBV2; D gene: NA; clone size: NA; J gene: TRBJ1-2; CDR3 protein: CASSGGLSYGYTF; CDR3 DNA: TGTGCCAGCAGTGGAGGACTGTCCTATGGCTACACCTTC
V gene: TRBV7-6; D gene: TRBD1; clone size: once; J gene: TRBJ1-5; CDR3 protein: CASSTSKAQGASQPQHF; CDR3 DNA: TGTGCCAGCAGTACATCTAAGGCTCAGGGGGCTAGTCAGCCCCAGCATTTT
V gene: TRBV11-3; D gene: NA; clone size: NA; J gene: TRBJ2-3; CDR3 protein: CASRTERRAGTQYF; CDR3 DNA: TGTGCCAGCAGGACAGAGAGGCGCGCGGGTACGCAGTATTTT
V gene: TRBV5-4; D gene: TRBD1; clone size: NA; J gene: TRBJ1-2; CDR3 protein: CASSMTGVNYGYTF; CDR3 DNA: TGTGCCAGCAGCATGACAGGGGTTAACTATGGCTACACCTTC
V gene: TRBV12-2; D gene: NA; clone size: NA; J gene: TRBJ1-5; CDR3 protein: CASPGAGRNQPQHF; CDR3 DNA: TGTGCAAGCCCGGGGGCAGGGCGCAATCAGCCCCAGCATTTT
V gene: TRBV19; D gene: NA; clone size: NA; J gene: TRBJ2-5; CDR3 protein: CASSTGAQETQYF; CDR3 DNA: TGTGCCAGTAGTACCGGGGCCCAAGAGACCCAGTACTTC
V gene: TRBV5-1; D gene: NA; clone size: NA; J gene: TRBJ2-7; CDR3 protein: CASSYDRDEQYF; CDR3 DNA: TGCGCCAGCAGCTACGATAGGGACGAGCAGTACTTC
V gene: TRBV7-2; D gene: NA; clone size: NA; J gene: TRBJ2-2; CDR3 protein: CATSTQMTVGTGELFF; CDR3 DNA: TGTGCCACCTCAACCCAGATGACGGTAGGCACCGGGGAGCTGTTTTTT
V gene: TRBV15; D gene: NA; clone size: NA; J gene: TRBJ2-1; CDR3 protein: CATGTGIFGDEQFF; CDR3 DNA: TGTGCCACCGGAACGGGGATTTTTGGGGATGAGCAGTTCTTC
V gene: TRBV30; D gene: NA; clone size: NA; J gene: TRBJ1-4; CDR3 protein: CAWTPGLLGEKLFF; CDR3 DNA: TGTGCCTGGACCCCGGGCCTCTTGGGCGAAAAACTGTTTTTT
V gene: TRBV19; D gene: NA; clone size: NA; J gene: TRBJ2-6; CDR3 protein: CASSASRSGANVLTF; CDR3 DNA: TGTGCCAGTAGTGCCTCGCGGTCTGGGGCCAACGTCCTGACTTTC
V gene: TRBV11-2; D gene: TRBD1; clone size: NA; J gene: TRBJ1-4; CDR3 protein: CASSRWGTGSEKLFF; CDR3 DNA: TGTGCCAGCAGCAGATGGGGGACAGGGAGTGAAAAACTGTTTTTT
V gene: TRBV7-3; D gene: TRBD1; clone size: NA; J gene: TRBJ1-1; CDR3 protein: CASSQGQGFGTEAFF; CDR3 DNA: TGTGCCAGCAGCCAGGGACAGGGGTTCGGTACTGAAGCTTTCTTT
V gene: TRBV18; D gene: NA; clone size: NA; J gene: TRBJ2-7; CDR3 protein: CASSPPDGPNYEQYF; CDR3 DNA: TGTGCCAGCTCACCACCAGACGGGCCAAACTACGAGCAGTACTTC
V gene: TRBV19; D gene: TRBD2; clone size: NA; J gene: TRBJ2-2; CDR3 protein: CASTRGLAANTGELFF; CDR3 DNA: TGTGCCAGTACCCGGGGACTAGCGGCCAACACCGGGGAGCTGTTTTTT
V gene: TRBV7-2; D gene: NA; clone size: NA; J gene: TRBJ2-5; CDR3 protein: CAGSFLRDETQYF; CDR3 DNA: TGTGCCGGCAGCTTCCTCCGGGACGAGACCCAGTACTTC
V gene: TRBV13; D gene: TRBD1; clone size: NA; J gene: TRBJ2-3; CDR3 protein: CASKGTGLTDTQYF; CDR3 DNA: TGTGCCAGTAAAGGGACAGGTCTCACAGATACGCAGTATTTT
V gene: TRBV9; D gene: NA; clone size: NA; J gene: TRBJ2-6; CDR3 protein: CASSPSGLPSGANVLTF; CDR3 DNA: TGTGCCAGCAGCCCGTCGGGTCTTCCCTCTGGGGCCAACGTCCTGACTTTC
V gene: TRBV7-2; D gene: TRBD1; clone size: NA; J gene: TRBJ2-5; CDR3 protein: CASSLDRASETQYF; CDR3 DNA: TGTGCCAGCAGCCTCGACAGGGCTTCGGAGACCCAGTACTTC